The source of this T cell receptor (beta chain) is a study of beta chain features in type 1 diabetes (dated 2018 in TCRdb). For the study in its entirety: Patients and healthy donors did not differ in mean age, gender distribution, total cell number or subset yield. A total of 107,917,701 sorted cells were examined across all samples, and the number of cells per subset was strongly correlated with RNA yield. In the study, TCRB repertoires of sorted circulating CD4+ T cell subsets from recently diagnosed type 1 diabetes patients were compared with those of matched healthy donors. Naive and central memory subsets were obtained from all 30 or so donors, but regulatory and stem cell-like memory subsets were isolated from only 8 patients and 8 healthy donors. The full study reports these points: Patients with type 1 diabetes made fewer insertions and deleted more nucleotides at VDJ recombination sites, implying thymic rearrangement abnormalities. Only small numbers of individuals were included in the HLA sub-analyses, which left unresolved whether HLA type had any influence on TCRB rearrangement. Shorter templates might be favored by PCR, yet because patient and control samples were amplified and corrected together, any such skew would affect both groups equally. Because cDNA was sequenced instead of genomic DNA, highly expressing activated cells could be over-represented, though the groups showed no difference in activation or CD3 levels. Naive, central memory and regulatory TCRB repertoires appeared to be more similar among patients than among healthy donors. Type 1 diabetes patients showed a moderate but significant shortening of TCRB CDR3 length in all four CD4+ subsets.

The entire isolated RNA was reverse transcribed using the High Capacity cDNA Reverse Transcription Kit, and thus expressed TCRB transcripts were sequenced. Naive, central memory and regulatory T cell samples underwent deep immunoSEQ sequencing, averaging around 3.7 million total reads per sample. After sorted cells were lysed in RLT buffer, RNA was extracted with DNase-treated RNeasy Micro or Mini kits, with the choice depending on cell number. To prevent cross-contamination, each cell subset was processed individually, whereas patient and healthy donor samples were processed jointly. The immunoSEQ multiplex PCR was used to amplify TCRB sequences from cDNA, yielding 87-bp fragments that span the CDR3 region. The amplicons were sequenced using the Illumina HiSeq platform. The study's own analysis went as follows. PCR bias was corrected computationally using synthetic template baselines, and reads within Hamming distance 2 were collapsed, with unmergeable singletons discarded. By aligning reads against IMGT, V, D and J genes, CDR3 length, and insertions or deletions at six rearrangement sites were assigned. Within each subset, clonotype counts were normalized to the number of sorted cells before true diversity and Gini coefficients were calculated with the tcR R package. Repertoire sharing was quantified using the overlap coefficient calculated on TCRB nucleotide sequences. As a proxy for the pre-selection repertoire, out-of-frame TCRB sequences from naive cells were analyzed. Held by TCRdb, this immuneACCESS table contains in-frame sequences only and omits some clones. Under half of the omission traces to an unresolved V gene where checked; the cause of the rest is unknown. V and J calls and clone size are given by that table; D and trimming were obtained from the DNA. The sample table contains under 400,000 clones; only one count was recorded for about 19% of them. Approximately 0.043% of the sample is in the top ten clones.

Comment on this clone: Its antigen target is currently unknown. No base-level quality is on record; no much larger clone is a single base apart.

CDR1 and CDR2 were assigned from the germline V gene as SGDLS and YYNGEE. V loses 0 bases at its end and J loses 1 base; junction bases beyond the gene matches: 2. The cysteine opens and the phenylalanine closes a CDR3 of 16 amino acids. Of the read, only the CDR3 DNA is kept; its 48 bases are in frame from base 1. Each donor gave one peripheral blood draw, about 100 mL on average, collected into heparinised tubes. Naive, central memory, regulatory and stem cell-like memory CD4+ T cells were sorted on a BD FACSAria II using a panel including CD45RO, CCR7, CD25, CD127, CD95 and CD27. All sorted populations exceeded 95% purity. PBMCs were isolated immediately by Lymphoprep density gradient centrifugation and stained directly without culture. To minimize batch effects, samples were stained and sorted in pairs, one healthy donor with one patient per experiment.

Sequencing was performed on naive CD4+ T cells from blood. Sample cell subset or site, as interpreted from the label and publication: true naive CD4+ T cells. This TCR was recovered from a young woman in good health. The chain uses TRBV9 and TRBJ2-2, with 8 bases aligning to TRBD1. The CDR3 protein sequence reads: CASSVEGTGNTGELFF. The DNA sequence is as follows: TGTGCCAGCAGCGTAGAAGGGACAGGGAACACCGGGGAGCTGTTTTTT.